The 25 T cell receptor beta chains listed next were all sequenced from one sample in a study of blood T cell repertoires in COVID-19. Sequencing was performed with immunoSEQ multiplex PCR; in TCRdb, only in-frame clones are kept and a portion is missing. Of 250,000 or so clones in the sample, approximately 84% are singletons; the top ten hold under 2%. The sample was peripheral blood. The source of these receptors is a woman aged 80 or over with acute or convalescent COVID-19.

CDR3: CASSYSNRRNYGYTF. The CDR3 region has the DNA TGTGCCAGCAGTTACTCGAATCGGAGAAACTATGGCTACACCTTC. The chain couples TRBV6-5 to TRBJ1-2, with D unresolved. The CDR3 spans 15 residues. Trimming left V 0 bases short and J 2 bases short, with 10 bases between. Germline loops: CDR1 MNHEY, CDR2 SVGAGI.

The chain carries TRBV5-1 and TRBJ2-3; 11 bases map to TRBD2. In germline, CDR1 is SGHRS, CDR2 YFSETQ. The CDR3 covers 15 residues. V trimming: 4 bases; J trimming: 4 bases; junction bases outside the gene matches: 5. CDR3 nucleotides: TGCGCCAGCAGCCATAGCGGGGGGGCGGCAGATACGCAGTATTTT. This sequence encodes CASSHSGGAADTQYF.

This chain connects TRBV5-1 to TRBJ2-7, with a possible D match to TRBD2 (5 bases). Germline CDR1 is SGHRS and CDR2 is YFSETQ. The CDR3 loop spans 16 amino acids. V was trimmed by 2 bases and J by 0 bases, leaving 15 bases between them. The CDR3 sequence is CASSFNLASSSYEQYF. CDR3 DNA sequence: TGCGCCAGCAGCTTCAATTTAGCGTCAAGCTCCTACGAGCAGTACTTC.

V usage is TRBV7-2 and J usage is TRBJ2-7; 10 bases are shared with TRBD2. The CDR3 has 16 residues. After removal of 2 bases from V and 4 bases from J, the junction contained 8 bases not matched to a gene. From germline, CDR1 is SGHTA and CDR2 FQGNSA. CDR3 loop: CASSLWGSGGAYEQYF. In nucleotides, the CDR3 is TGTGCCAGCAGCTTATGGGGAAGCGGGGGGGCGTACGAGCAGTACTTC.

The rearrangement uses TRBV6-1 and TRBJ2-7; 9 positions agree with TRBD1. The junction had 7 bases not matched to a gene; V was cut back by 4 bases and J by 0 bases. The CDR3 runs 16 residues. Germline CDR1 reads MNHNS; CDR2 reads SASEGT. CDR3 coding DNA: TGTGCCAGCAGTGCCCACGGACAGGGGAGCTCCTACGAGCAGTACTTC. Its protein is CASSAHGQGSSYEQYF.

This clone has just a few counts. The same CDR3 also results from other DNA sequences found in this sample. The CDR3 sequence: CASSPGQGNYGYTF. In DNA form, the CDR3 reads TGTGCCAGCAGCCCAGGACAGGGGAACTATGGCTACACCTTC. The rearrangement links TRBV9 to TRBJ1-2, with 9 bases that match TRBD1. V dropped 4 bases and J dropped 2; count of bases not matched to a gene: 3. Germline lookup yields CDR1 SGDLS and CDR2 YYNGEE. The CDR3 sequence is 14 residues long.

This rearrangement joins TRBV3-1 (or the pseudogene TRBV3-2) to TRBJ2-1, with 8 bases matching TRBD2. Trimming cost V 1 base and J 4 bases; bases outside gene matches: 6. This CDR3 spans 16 amino acids. The germline CDR1 and CDR2 sequences are LGHDT and YNNKEL (reference sequence). CDR3 loop: CASSQAGTRGYNEQFF. The CDR3 DNA reads TGTGCCAGCAGCCAAGCCGGGACTAGAGGGTACAATGAGCAGTTCTTC.

This clone has just a few counts. This rearrangement joins TRBV27 to TRBJ2-1; TRBD2 matches at 12 bases. The J segment lost 5 bases and the V segment lost 3 bases, leaving 8 bases of the junction unmatched. This CDR3 has 17 amino acids. Germline-derived CDR1 and CDR2 are MNHEY and SMNVEV (reference sequence). This chain's CDR3 is CASSFSSGRANHNEQFF. CDR3 sequence (DNA): TGTGCCAGCAGTTTTTCTAGCGGGAGGGCTAACCACAATGAGCAGTTCTTC.

The rearrangement links TRBV6-2 or TRBV6-3 to TRBJ2-5; 14 bases are shared with TRBD2. Germline-derived CDR1 and CDR2 are MNHEY and SVGEGT. The ends lost 6 bases at V and 4 bases at J; junction bases unmatched: 7. CDR3 size: 16 residues. Here the CDR3 reads CASSLGLAGAGETQYF. CDR3 DNA sequence: TGTGCCAGCAGCTTGGGACTAGCGGGAGCAGGAGAGACCCAGTACTTC.

A few counts support this clone. The rearrangement links TRBV7-2 to TRBJ1-1; perhaps TRBD1 as D (5 bases). Germline V gives CDR1 SGHTA, CDR2 FQGNSA. This CDR3 has 14 residues. Trimming removed 2 bases at V and 4 bases at J, with 11 bases between. Here the CDR3 DNA reads TGTGCCAGCAGCTTAACGCAGGGCGGCACTGAAGCTTTCTTT. Amino acids: CASSLTQGGTEAFF.

This chain connects TRBV15 to TRBJ1-4; no reliable D call. V lost 2 bases and J lost 0, with 7 bases in between. CDR3 length: 15 amino acids. Germline V gene data show CDR1 as LNHNV and CDR2 as YYDKDF (reference sequence). The CDR3 region has the DNA TGTGCCACCAGCAGAACTACCGCAACTAATGAAAAACTGTTTTTT. The encoded protein is CATSRTTATNEKLFF.

The chain combines TRBV19 with TRBJ1-1; 8 nucleotides agree with TRBD1. The CDR3 runs 16 residues. Per the germline V gene, CDR1 is LNHDA and CDR2 is SQIVND (reference sequence). J lost 0 bases, V lost 9 bases, and 12 bases had no gene match. CDR3 region: CASGLGRGRVNTEAFF. The CDR3, as DNA: TGTGCCAGCGGGTTGGGCAGGGGGCGCGTGAACACTGAAGCTTTCTTT.

This clone has only a few counts. The chain links TRBV15 to TRBJ1-2; D not certain. Germline CDR1 and CDR2: LNHNV and YYDKDF (reference sequence). CDR3 length: 13 amino acids. Trimming shortened V by 6 bases and J by 6 bases, and 14 bases separated the two germline ends. The CDR3 loop reads CATSTGVEHGYTF. The CDR3 DNA reads TGTGCCACCAGTACCGGGGTCGAACATGGCTACACCTTC. Variable domain in full (rest from reference TRBV15 and TRBJ1-2): DAMVIQNPRYQVTQFGKPVTLSCSQTLNHNVMYWYQQKSSQAPKLLFHYYDKDFNNEADTPDNFQSRRPNTSFCFLDIRSPGLGDTAMYLCATSTGVEHGYTFGSGTRLTVV.

The chain joins TRBV6-4 to TRBJ2-4, with D possibly matching TRBD2 (5 bases). The V and J ends lost 4 bases and 10 bases respectively, with 11 bases between them. This CDR3 has 12 amino acids. The germline gives CDR1 MRHNA, CDR2 SNTAGT. The CDR3 region is CASSVRLAIQYF. The CDR3 DNA reads TGTGCCAGCAGTGTTCGCCTAGCTATTCAGTACTTC.

The chain is built from TRBV7-3 and TRBJ2-1; TRBD1 aligns across 10 bases. The CDR3 sequence is 14 residues long. CDR1 and CDR2 from the germline V gene are SGHTA and FQGTGA. Trimming cost V 6 bases and J 7 bases; bases outside gene matches: 6. CDR3 DNA: TGTGCCAGCAGTCGCGACAGGGGGCGAAATGAGCAGTTCTTC. It specifies CASSRDRGRNEQFF.

This sequence joins TRBV5-1 and TRBJ2-7; the match to TRBD2 covers 9 bases. The CDR3 sequence is 16 residues long. CDR1 is SGHRS and CDR2 is YFSETQ in the germline V gene. Trimming took 4 bases from V and 1 from J; bases not matched to a gene: 9. The CDR3 bases are TGCGCCAGCAGCATCAATAGCGGGAGCGGGTCCTACGAGCAGTACTTC. Translation gives CASSINSGSGSYEQYF.

The V call is TRBV19, the J call TRBJ1-5; TRBD1 matches at 9 bases. CDR3 length: 17 residues. J lost 7 bases, V lost 5 bases, and 15 bases had no gene match. Germline CDR1 reads LNHDA; CDR2 reads SQIVND (reference sequence). CDR3 amino acids: CASSPSLRDRERQPQHF. In DNA form, the CDR3 reads TGTGCCAGTAGTCCGTCGTTGAGGGACAGGGAGCGGCAGCCCCAGCATTTT.

This chain connects TRBV9 to TRBJ2-5, with 7 bases fitting TRBD1. The germline CDR1 and CDR2 sequences are SGDLS and YYNGEE. Trimming removed 3 bases from V and 1 base from J; junction bases left unmatched: 0. The CDR3 extends over 13 amino acids. DNA of the CDR3: TGTGCCAGCAGCGCAGGGGGCCAAGAGACCCAGTACTTC. Translating it yields CASSAGGQETQYF.

This clone was recorded once. The rearrangement joins TRBV7-2 to TRBJ2-2; D is undetermined. The CDR3 extends over 12 amino acids. Germline CDR1 is SGHTA and CDR2 is FQGNSA. V was shortened by 3 bases and J by 4 bases, with 3 bases between the two germline ends. CDR3 protein: CASSFGTGELFF. The DNA of the CDR3 is TGTGCCAGCAGCTTCGGCACCGGGGAGCTGTTTTTT.

V usage is TRBV19 and J usage is TRBJ2-3; 8 positions agree with TRBD1. Per germline, CDR1 LNHDA and CDR2 SQIVND (reference sequence). CDR3 length: 15 residues. V was pared by 7 bases and J by 3 bases, with 9 bases of the junction left unmatched. The CDR3 protein is CASTSRQGTTDTQYF. The DNA of the CDR3 is TGTGCCAGTACCAGCCGACAGGGGACAACAGATACGCAGTATTTT.

The chain carries TRBV4-3 and TRBJ1-2, with 9 positions matching TRBD1. V lost 1 base and J lost 2; bases outside the gene matches: 2. The CDR3 contains 15 residues. Germline lookup yields CDR1 LGHNA and CDR2 YSLEER. The chain's CDR3 is CASSQATGGNYGYTF. The CDR3 DNA sequence: TGCGCCAGCAGCCAAGCGACAGGGGGAAACTATGGCTACACCTTC.

The chain links TRBV12-5 to TRBJ1-2, with D unclear. V lost 5 bases and J lost 4, with 5 bases in between. CDR1 is LGHNT and CDR2 is FRNRAP in the germline V gene. This CDR3 comprises 11 residues. The CDR3 DNA reads TGTGCTAGTGGTGGGCCCTATGGCTACACCTTC. Translated, it gives CASGGPYGYTF.

This clone was counted only a few times. This chain connects TRBV30 to TRBJ1-2; D is possibly TRBD1 (5 bases). CDR3 size: 14 residues. Trimming removed 4 bases from V and 1 base from J, with 13 bases in between. Germline-derived CDR1 and CDR2 are GTSNPN and SVGIG (reference sequence). The CDR3 nucleotides read TGTGCCTGGACAGCAGGGCAGTTTAACTATGGCTACACCTTC. Its translation: CAWTAGQFNYGYTF.

This clone has just a few counts. The V call is TRBV6-6, the J call TRBJ1-4, with D perhaps TRBD1 (5 bases). V was shortened by 6 bases and J by 2 bases, with 13 bases between the two germline ends. The CDR3 totals 15 residues. Germline V lookup: CDR1 MNHNY, CDR2 SVGAGI (reference sequence). The CDR3, as DNA: TGTGCCAGCAGCTACGGCGGGGCGACTAATGAAAAACTGTTTTTT. Translating gives CASSYGGATNEKLFF.

The chain recombines TRBV5-1 with TRBJ2-5; no clear D. Germline V gene lookup returns CDR1 SGHRS and CDR2 YFSETQ. V was shortened by 7 bases and J by 5 bases, with 12 bases between the two germline ends. The CDR3 is 12 residues long. In nucleotides, the CDR3 is TGCGCCAGCCGTCGGGTCGGGGAGACCCAGTACTTC. This codes for CASRRVGETQYF.